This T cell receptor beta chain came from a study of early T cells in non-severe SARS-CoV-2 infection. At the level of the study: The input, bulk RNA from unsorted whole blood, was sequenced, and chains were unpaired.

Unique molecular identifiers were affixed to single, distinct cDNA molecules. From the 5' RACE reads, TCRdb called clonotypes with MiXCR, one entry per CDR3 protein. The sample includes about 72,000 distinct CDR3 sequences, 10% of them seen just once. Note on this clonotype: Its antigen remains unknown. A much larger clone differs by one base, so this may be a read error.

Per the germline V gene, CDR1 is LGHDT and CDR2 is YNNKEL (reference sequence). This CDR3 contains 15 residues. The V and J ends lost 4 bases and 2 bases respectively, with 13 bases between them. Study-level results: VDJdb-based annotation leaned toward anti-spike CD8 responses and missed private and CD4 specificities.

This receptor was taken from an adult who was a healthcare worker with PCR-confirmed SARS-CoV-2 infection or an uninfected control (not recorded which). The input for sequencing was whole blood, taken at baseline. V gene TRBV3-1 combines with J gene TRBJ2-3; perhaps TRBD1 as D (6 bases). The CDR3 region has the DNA TGTGCCAGCAGCCCCACACAGGGCCTCACAGATACGCAGTATTTT. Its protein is CASSPTQGLTDTQYF.